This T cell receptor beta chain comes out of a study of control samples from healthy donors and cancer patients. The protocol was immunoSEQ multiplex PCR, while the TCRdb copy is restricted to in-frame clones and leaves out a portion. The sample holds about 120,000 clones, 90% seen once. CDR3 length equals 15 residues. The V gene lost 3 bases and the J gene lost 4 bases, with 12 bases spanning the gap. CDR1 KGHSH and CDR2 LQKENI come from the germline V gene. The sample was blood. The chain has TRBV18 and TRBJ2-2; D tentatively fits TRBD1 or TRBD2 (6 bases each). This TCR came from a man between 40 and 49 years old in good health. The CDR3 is CASSPRGAFTGELFF. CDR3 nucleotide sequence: TGTGCCAGCTCACCGAGGGGGGCCTTCACCGGGGAGCTGTTTTTT. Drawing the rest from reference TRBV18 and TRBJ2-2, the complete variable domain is NAGVMQNPRHLVRRRGQEARLRCSPMKGHSHVYWYRQLPEEGLKFMVYLQKENIIDESGMPKERFSAEFPKEGPSILRIQQVVRGDSAAYFCASSPRGAFTGELFFGEGSRLTVL.